This T cell receptor beta chain emerged from a study of blood T cells in healthy people across ages. Whole-study results and caveats: Getting older went along with TCR beta diversity per million T cells dropping roughly linearly. Estimates of total diversity, which came from one million sequenced T cells, were considered to be underestimates.

This clonotype was found a few times. Its target is unknown. Being one base from a much bigger clone, this may be a read error. The use of a sample-barcoded 5' primer and a J-beta primer mix characterized a second PCR of roughly 6 to 11 cycles. Every sample produced at least 2.5 million CDR3-containing paired-end reads. Using its own MiXCR run on the 5' RACE reads, TCRdb lists one record per CDR3 protein. The sample carries around 990,000 distinct CDR3 sequences, around two fifths recorded once. The total RNA that was extracted per sample amounted to at least 5 micrograms. Sequences were obtained from blood. This TCR derives from a young man in good health.

The CDR3 loop reads CASRFRAGSSYNEQFF. The CDR3 bases are TGTGCCAGCAGGTTCCGGGCCGGCAGCTCCTACAATGAGCAGTTCTTC. The gene calls are TRBV2 and TRBJ2-1; unclear D gene. Trimming removed 6 bases at V and 0 bases at J, with 15 bases between. In germline, CDR1 is SNHLY, CDR2 FYNNEI. This CDR3 comprises 16 residues. Using reference TRBV2 and TRBJ2-1 for the parts outside the CDR3, the full variable domain is EPEVTQTPSHQVTQMGQEVILRCVPISNHLYFYWYRQILGQKVEFLVSFYNNEISEKSEIFDDQFSVERPDGSNFTLKIRSTKLEDSAMYFCASRFRAGSSYNEQFFGPGTRLTVL.